Listed here are 30 T cell receptor beta chains from one sample, sequenced in a study of T cell repertoires in cytomegalovirus infection. TCRdb re-derived calls from the reads in MiXCR, one entry per CDR3 protein. This table holds over 300,000 distinct CDR3 sequences, about 17% found once. Sequences were obtained from PBMCs. Receptors were obtained from a human donor in good health (CMV status not recorded). Some clones in this sample may be carry-over from other donors' samples.

The chain uses TRBV29-1 and TRBJ2-1, with TRBD1 identical over 11 bases. The CDR3 loop spans 15 amino acids. The ends lost 4 bases at V and 6 bases at J; junction bases unmatched: 8. Germline assignment: CDR1 SQVTM and CDR2 ANQGSEA. CDR3 sequence reads: CSVATGQGAINEQFF. CDR3 DNA: TGCAGCGTTGCAACCGGACAGGGGGCAATCAATGAGCAGTTCTTC.

The chain couples TRBV7-9 to TRBJ1-1; D gene ambiguous. V lost 3 bases and J 5 bases, leaving 16 bases between the germline ends. Germline CDR1 reads SEHNR; CDR2 reads FQNEAQ (reference sequence). The CDR3 is 15 amino acids. CDR3 DNA: TGTGCCAGCAGCTTGGGATCGGCTACGGGGACTGAAGCTTTCTTT. The encoded protein is CASSLGSATGTEAFF.

This clonotype was recorded at least ten times. This chain joins TRBV7-2 and TRBJ2-3, with 10 nucleotides matching TRBD1. CDR1 is SGHTA and CDR2 is FQGNSA in the germline V gene. The CDR3 contains 15 residues. V was pared by 5 bases and J by 4 bases, with 6 bases of the junction left unmatched. CDR3 coding DNA: TGTGCCAGCAGCCCAGACAGGGGGCGTCCAGATACGCAGTATTTT. Its translation: CASSPDRGRPDTQYF.

The V gene is TRBV6-2 or TRBV6-3, the J gene TRBJ2-2; 10 positions agree with TRBD2. The CDR3 covers 16 residues. Germline V lookup: CDR1 MNHEY, CDR2 SVGEGT. J was trimmed by 3 bases and V by 6 bases; bases with no gene match: 7. The CDR3 reads CASSLSGGVYTGELFF. CDR3 in DNA: TGTGCCAGCAGCCTCAGCGGGGGGGTTTACACCGGGGAGCTGTTTTTT.

This clonotype was counted many times. The CDR3 spells CASSLLGQGGQPQHF. In DNA form, the CDR3 reads TGTGCCAGCAGCTTACTCGGACAGGGAGGTCAGCCCCAGCATTTT. The chain recombines TRBV7-2 with TRBJ1-5, with TRBD1 matching 8 bases. Germline V gene data show CDR1 as SGHTA and CDR2 as FQGNSA. This CDR3 is 15 amino acids long. Trimming at V came to 2 bases and at J to 6 bases, leaving 6 bases not matched to a gene.

There are many counts of this clonotype. This sequence joins TRBV6-1 and TRBJ2-3; D possibly corresponds to TRBD1 (6 bases). CDR3 length: 16 amino acids. Trimming stripped 7 bases from V and 2 bases from J, with 19 bases between. Germline V gives CDR1 MNHNS, CDR2 SASEGT. In DNA form, the CDR3 reads TGTGCCAGCAAAAATACAGGGAACTTATTCACAGATACGCAGTATTTT. Its translation is CASKNTGNLFTDTQYF.

In its sample, this clonotype was seen many times. V is TRBV7-2 and J is TRBJ2-3, with D possibly being TRBD2 (6 bases). The CDR3 spans 14 residues. V lost 5 bases and J 6 bases, leaving 15 bases between the germline ends. Looked up from germline, CDR1 is SGHTA and CDR2 is FQGNSA. As DNA, the CDR3 is TGTGCCAGCAGCCGGGGACTGGGAGTGGATACGCAGTATTTT. Protein: CASSRGLGVDTQYF.

This clonotype was found many times. This chain joins TRBV7-2 and TRBJ2-7; 13 bases are a match to TRBD2. The length of the CDR3 is 18 residues. The V and J ends lost 2 bases and 0 bases, in that order; junction bases with no gene match: 7. Germline assignment: CDR1 SGHTA and CDR2 FQGNSA. The CDR3 spells CASSLKLAGGPSSYEQYF. CDR3 in DNA: TGTGCCAGCAGCTTAAAACTAGCGGGGGGGCCCAGCTCCTACGAGCAGTACTTC.

The V and J genes are TRBV7-3 and TRBJ2-4; 9 bases are shared with TRBD1. V lost 4 bases to trimming and J lost 8 bases; unmatched junction nucleotides: 6. The CDR3 extends over 14 amino acids. The germline V gene has CDR1 SGHTA and CDR2 FQGTGA. CDR3 residues: CASSSDRGADIQYF. CDR3 bases: TGTGCCAGCAGCTCAGACAGGGGGGCGGACATTCAGTACTTC.

The V call is TRBV7-4, the J call TRBJ1-4, with 12 bases that match TRBD1. V lost 5 bases and J lost 8; bases outside the gene matches: 12. This CDR3 is 17 amino acids long. Germline V gene data show CDR1 as SGHVT and CDR2 as SQSDAQ. CDR3 nucleotide sequence: TGTGCCAGCAGCGCCCGGGACAGGGGGCGAGCGGGGGAAAAACTGTTTTTT. Translated: CASSARDRGRAGEKLFF. Full variable domain (outside the CDR3, taken from reference TRBV7-4 and TRBJ1-4): GAGVSQSPRYKVAKRGRDVALRCDSISGHVTLYWYRQTLGQGSEVLTYSQSDAQRDKSGRPSGRFSAERPERSVSTLKIQRTEQGDSAVYLCASSARDRGRAGEKLFFGSGTQLSVL.

The V call is TRBV2, the J call TRBJ2-1; D unclear. CDR1 is SNHLY and CDR2 is FYNNEI in the germline V gene. The CDR3 runs to 14 residues. V lost 6 bases to trimming and J lost 8 bases, with 17 bases between them. The DNA of the CDR3 is TGTGCCAGCAGCGCCATTACCAGCGTCGATGAGCAGTTCTTC. As protein: CASSAITSVDEQFF.

This clonotype was picked up a small number of times. The chain combines TRBV12-3 or TRBV12-4 with TRBJ1-6; D might be TRBD1 (5 bases). CDR3 length: 14 residues. Between the trimmed V and J ends, which lost 4 bases and 8 bases, there was a span of 12 bases. The CDR3 nucleotides are TGTGCCAGCAGTTCAACGGGGGTTTATTCACCCCTCCACTTT. Protein product: CASSSTGVYSPLHF.

This chain joins TRBV5-1 and TRBJ1-1; 7 bases match TRBD1. After removal of 3 bases from V and 1 base from J, the junction contained 6 bases not matched to a gene. CDR3 length equals 15 residues. Looked up from germline, CDR1 is SGHRS and CDR2 is YFSETQ. The CDR3 DNA reads TGCGCCAGCAGCTCTACCGGGACAGAGAACACTGAAGCTTTCTTT. It encodes CASSSTGTENTEAFF.

V and J are TRBV12-3 or TRBV12-4 and TRBJ2-3; 7 bases are shared with TRBD2. The CDR3 runs 14 residues. The ends lost 7 bases at V and 0 bases at J; junction bases unmatched: 4. Here the CDR3 reads CASTRGVSTDTQYF. In DNA, the CDR3 is TGTGCCAGCACCCGGGGGGTCAGCACAGATACGCAGTATTTT.

This clonotype was counted ten times or more. Compared with germline, one end of the junction differs, possibly owing to a read error. The chain is built from TRBV20-1 and TRBJ1-5, with D tentatively TRBD1 (6 bases). The CDR3 has 15 amino acids. CDR1 DFQATT and CDR2 SNEGSKA come from the germline V gene (reference sequence). The CDR3 bases are TGCAGTGCTGGAGACCCACGACAGGACAATCAGCCCCAGCATTTT. Translation: CSAGDPRQDNQPQHF.

The chain joins TRBV20-1 to TRBJ1-6, with TRBD1 matching 9 bases. The ends lost 0 bases at V and 11 bases at J; junction bases unmatched: 11. The CDR3 is made up of 16 amino acids. CDR1 is DFQATT and CDR2 is SNEGSKA in the germline V gene (reference sequence). The CDR3 protein is CSARDPTGGKRTPLHF. In DNA form, the CDR3 reads TGCAGTGCTAGAGATCCTACAGGGGGCAAAAGGACACCCCTCCACTTT.

This clonotype has ten or more counts. The chain joins TRBV15 to TRBJ2-4, with D unclear. Germline CDR1 LNHNV, CDR2 YYDKDF (reference sequence). The CDR3 consists of 15 residues. V lost 0 bases and J lost 0, with 6 bases in between. The CDR3 DNA sequence: TGTGCCACCAGCAGAGACAGTGTAGCCAAAAACATTCAGTACTTC. This gives the protein CATSRDSVAKNIQYF.

The CDR3 nucleotides are TGTGCCATCAGGGATACAGGCCGCGCCTACAATGAGCAGTTCTTC. This gives the protein CAIRDTGRAYNEQFF. The chain uses TRBV10-3 and TRBJ2-1; maybe TRBD1 (5 bases). The CDR3 is made up of 15 amino acids. Trimming stripped 6 bases from V and 2 bases from J, with 14 bases between. Germline assignment: CDR1 ENHRY and CDR2 SYGVKD.

V gene TRBV15 combines with J gene TRBJ1-4, with D perhaps matching TRBD1 (5 bases). This CDR3 region has 16 residues. Germline lookup yields CDR1 LNHNV and CDR2 YYDKDF (reference sequence). Between the trimmed V and J ends, which lost 1 base and 5 bases, there was a span of 14 bases. The CDR3 DNA is TGTGCCACCAGCAGAGCCGCTTTGCGGGACAATGAAAAACTGTTTTTT. This translates into CATSRAALRDNEKLFF.

This clonotype has just a few counts. This chain joins TRBV18 and TRBJ1-4; no clear D. The CDR3 contains 16 residues. Trimming cost V 4 bases and J 4 bases, with 16 bases left between them. Germline CDR1 reads KGHSH; CDR2 reads LQKENI. In DNA, the CDR3 is TGTGCCAGCTCACGAGATGTGGGGAGCGGTAATGAAAAACTGTTTTTT. This encodes CASSRDVGSGNEKLFF.

This clonotype has more than one count but fewer than ten. The chain couples TRBV6-2 or TRBV6-3 to TRBJ1-1; D remains ambiguous. The germline V gene has CDR1 MNHEY and CDR2 SVGEGT. Trimming took 6 bases from V and 0 from J, leaving 14 bases between them. This CDR3 has 15 residues. The CDR3 nucleotides are TGTGCCAGCAGCCCGAATGGACGGATGAACACTGAAGCTTTCTTT. It encodes CASSPNGRMNTEAFF.

This clonotype has at least ten counts. J is TRBJ2-1 and V is TRBV7-2; D uncertain. The CDR3 has 15 residues. Germline V CDR1 and CDR2: SGHTA, FQGNSA. V gave up 5 bases and J gave up 3 bases, with 14 bases separating them. The CDR3 region is CASSATPNHYNEQFF. Written as DNA, the CDR3 is TGTGCCAGCAGCGCGACTCCAAACCACTACAATGAGCAGTTCTTC.

This clonotype was seen only a few times. The gene calls are TRBV19 and TRBJ1-5, with D unclear. The ends were cut back, 3 bases at V and 8 bases at J, with 14 bases in the middle. The CDR3 covers 14 residues. From germline, CDR1 is LNHDA and CDR2 SQIVND (reference sequence). This CDR3 is CASSIGQDWEPQHF. The CDR3 region has the DNA TGTGCCAGTAGTATCGGTCAGGACTGGGAGCCCCAGCATTTT.

The V and J genes are TRBV15 and TRBJ2-1, with unresolved D. Looked up from germline, CDR1 is LNHNV and CDR2 is YYDKDF (reference sequence). The CDR3 is 16 residues long. The V and J ends lost 1 base and 8 bases respectively, with 18 bases between them. The CDR3 nucleotides read TGTGCCACCAGCAGAGTCGTAAACCCGCGTGGCGATGAGCAGTTCTTC. Amino acids: CATSRVVNPRGDEQFF.

This chain joins TRBV11-2 and TRBJ2-7, with 11 bases aligning to TRBD1. The CDR3 runs 14 residues. Per the germline V gene, CDR1 is SGHAT and CDR2 is FQNNGV. V was pared by 5 bases and J by 7 bases, with 7 bases of the junction left unmatched. The CDR3 loop reads CASSRRDRGLEQYF. CDR3 DNA sequence: TGTGCCAGCAGCCGCCGGGACAGGGGGTTGGAGCAGTACTTC.

This clonotype has more than one count but fewer than ten. The rearrangement uses TRBV20-1 and TRBJ1-5, with D uncertain. The CDR3 has 13 amino acids. With 2 bases removed from V and 0 bases from J, the gap between germline ends came to 5 bases. Germline V CDR1 and CDR2: DFQATT, SNEGSKA (reference sequence). This CDR3 is CSARQPSNQPQHF. DNA for the CDR3: TGCAGTGCTAGACAGCCTAGCAATCAGCCCCAGCATTTT.

This clonotype was counted many times. This rearrangement joins TRBV5-4 to TRBJ2-1; D remains ambiguous. Germline loops: CDR1 SGHNT, CDR2 YYREEE (reference sequence). V lost 1 base and J lost 5, with 4 bases in between. The CDR3 loop spans 12 amino acids. In nucleotides, the CDR3 is TGTGCCAGCAGCTTGTTTGACAATGAGCAGTTCTTC. Encoded protein: CASSLFDNEQFF. Variable domain in full (rest from reference TRBV5-4 and TRBJ2-1): ETGVTQSPTHLIKTRGQQVTLRCSSQSGHNTVSWYQQALGQGPQFIFQYYREEENGRGNFPPRFSGLQFPNYSSELNVNALELDDSALYLCASSLFDNEQFFGPGTRLTVL.

The V call is TRBV10-3, the J call TRBJ2-7; D gene unclear. The CDR3 length is 12 residues. The V end lost 3 bases, the J end lost 5 bases, and 8 bases lay between the germline ends. Looked up from germline, CDR1 is ENHRY and CDR2 is SYGVKD. The CDR3 region has the DNA TGTGCCATCAGTGATCTAGGAAACGAGCAGTACTTC. Its translation: CAISDLGNEQYF.

There are a few counts of this clonotype. This chain uses TRBV10-3 with TRBJ1-5; no reliable D call. Trimming took 2 bases from V and 6 from J, leaving 8 bases between them. Germline assignment: CDR1 ENHRY and CDR2 SYGVKD. CDR3 length: 13 residues. Here the CDR3 reads CAISEGSGQPQHF. The CDR3, as DNA: TGTGCCATCAGTGAGGGGAGTGGTCAGCCCCAGCATTTT.

Many counts were recorded for this clonotype. The chain couples TRBV7-2 to TRBJ2-7; 15 bases line up with TRBD2. Losses at the gene ends were 1 base for V and 2 bases for J; bases not matched to a gene: 0. CDR1 SGHTA and CDR2 FQGNSA come from the germline V gene. The CDR3 is 16 amino acids. The CDR3 sequence is CASSLGTSGGAYEQYF. The CDR3 DNA reads as TGTGCCAGCAGCTTAGGGACTAGCGGGGGGGCCTACGAGCAGTACTTC.